Below, one T cell receptor (beta chain) is given with its context. Clones were read by immunoSEQ multiplex PCR, and TCRdb kept only the in-frame ones, dropping some. The sample shows around 50,000 clones, 90% to 97% of them seen only once. The data belong to a study of T cells after somatic rescue of genetic block. The CDR3 is 10 residues long. V was trimmed by 0 bases and J by 4 bases, leaving 1 base between them. Germline CDR1 DFQATT, CDR2 SNEGSKA (reference sequence). The chain combines TRBV20-1 with TRBJ2-7; D is unresolved. The sequence was collected from a child in the first two years of life. Material: peripheral blood mononuclear cells (PBMCs). As DNA, the CDR3 is TGCAGTGCTAGAGAGTACGAGCAGTACTTC. Protein: CSAREYEQYF.